Listed here are 27 T cell receptor beta chains from one sample, sequenced in a study of blood T cell repertoires in COVID-19. Repertoires were generated with immunoSEQ multiplex PCR, while TCRdb's copy carries only in-frame clones and drops some. The data hold about 83,000 clones, with approximately 90% observed a single time. Sequencing input: peripheral blood. The source of these receptors is a woman aged 45-60 years with active or convalescent COVID-19.

The V and J genes are TRBV5-5 and TRBJ2-7; D call uncertain. Trimming cost V 0 bases and J 3 bases, with 7 bases left between them. This CDR3 is built from 13 residues. Germline V gives CDR1 SGHKS, CDR2 YYEKEE (reference sequence). DNA for the CDR3: TGTGCCAGCAGCTTGGGTTTAGTCTACGAGCAGTACTTC. Protein: CASSLGLVYEQYF.

This CDR3 is CASSVVVDYGYTF. For the CDR3, the DNA is TGTGCCAGCAGCGTAGTAGTGGACTATGGCTACACCTTC. This sequence joins TRBV9 and TRBJ1-2; D is ambiguous. Germline-derived CDR1 and CDR2 are SGDLS and YYNGEE. V was shortened by 0 bases and J by 3 bases, with 6 bases between the two germline ends. The CDR3 is 13 amino acids. Supplemented by reference TRBV9 and TRBJ1-2, the full variable domain reads DSGVTQTPKHLITATGQRVTLRCSPRSGDLSVYWYQQSLDQGLQFLIQYYNGEERAKGNILERFSAQQFPDLHSELNLSSLELGDSALYFCASSVVVDYGYTFGSGTRLTVV.

V usage is TRBV19 and J usage is TRBJ2-2; 12 bases line up with TRBD2. This CDR3 region has 16 residues. The V gene end was trimmed by 6 bases and the J gene end by 9 bases; junction bases not matched to a gene: 11. Germline V gene lookup returns CDR1 LNHDA and CDR2 SQIVND (reference sequence). This CDR3 reads CASRSVASGGERELFF. In DNA form, the CDR3 reads TGTGCCAGTAGATCAGTGGCTAGCGGGGGGGAAAGGGAGCTGTTTTTT.

V usage is TRBV4-3 and J usage is TRBJ1-6; the D gene is possibly TRBD1 (5 bases). Trimming removed 0 bases from V and 7 bases from J, with 10 bases in between. There are 15 residues in the CDR3. Germline lookup yields CDR1 LGHNA and CDR2 YSLEER. The CDR3 DNA follows: TGCGCCAGCAGCCAAGACAGGGTAGGAAATTCACCCCTCCACTTT. It specifies CASSQDRVGNSPLHF.

V is TRBV7-2 and J is TRBJ2-5; 11 positions agree with TRBD2. Germline trimming cut 4 bases from V and 0 bases from J; bases unmatched to any gene: 10. Germline CDR1 SGHTA, CDR2 FQGNSA. The CDR3 is 18 amino acids. The CDR3 sequence is CASSSLAGGRRNQETQYF. CDR3 sequence (DNA): TGTGCCAGCAGCTCCCTAGCGGGGGGAAGAAGGAACCAAGAGACCCAGTACTTC.

The V call is TRBV29-1, the J call TRBJ2-4; 7 bases line up with TRBD2. Trimming took 5 bases from V and 0 from J; bases not matched to a gene: 4. Germline V gives CDR1 SQVTM, CDR2 ANQGSEA. The CDR3 loop spans 14 amino acids. Here the CDR3 reads CSVREVLAKNIQYF. In nucleotides, the CDR3 is TGCAGCGTTCGGGAGGTACTAGCCAAAAACATTCAGTACTTC. The full variable domain, in which reference TRBV29-1 and TRBJ2-4 provide the parts outside the CDR3, is SAVISQKPSRDICQRGTSLTIQCQVDSQVTMMFWYRQQPGQSLTLIATANQGSEATYESGFVIDKFPISRPNLTFSTLTVSNMSPEDSSIYLCSVREVLAKNIQYFGAGTRLSVL.

The chain has TRBV7-8 and TRBJ1-1; D unclear. The CDR3 sequence is 11 residues long. V lost 10 bases and J lost 5, with 11 bases in between. Germline CDR1 and CDR2: SGHVS and FQNEAQ. The CDR3 is CATATVTEAFF. The CDR3, as DNA: TGTGCCACAGCTACAGTTACTGAAGCTTTCTTT.

This rearrangement joins TRBV20-1 to TRBJ1-2; a weak D match, TRBD1 (6 bases). The V gene's germline CDR1 is DFQATT and CDR2 SNEGSKA (reference sequence). The germline V and J ends were trimmed by 6 bases and 7 bases, with 18 bases remaining between them. The CDR3 totals 13 residues. CDR3 amino acids: CSASGHRAFGYTF. Written as DNA, the CDR3 is TGCAGTGCCAGTGGACACAGGGCATTTGGCTACACCTTC.

This clone was counted a few times. This rearrangement joins TRBV18 to TRBJ1-1; 8 bases fit TRBD1. From germline, CDR1 is KGHSH and CDR2 LQKENI. V lost 3 bases to trimming and J lost 2 bases; unmatched junction nucleotides: 5. The CDR3 sequence is 15 residues long. The CDR3 loop reads CASSPPGTGNTEAFF. The CDR3 region has the DNA TGTGCCAGCTCACCCCCCGGGACAGGTAACACTGAAGCTTTCTTT.

The CDR3 loop is CAWSDVQVWQYF. The CDR3 bases are TGTGCCTGGAGTGATGTCCAGGTTTGGCAGTACTTC. The V gene is TRBV30, the J gene TRBJ2-7; D is unresolved. V shed 1 base and J shed 9 bases, with 13 bases lying between them. Germline V lookup: CDR1 GTSNPN, CDR2 SVGIG (reference sequence). This CDR3 comprises 12 residues.

The J gene is TRBJ1-1, the V gene TRBV28; no definite D call. This CDR3 spans 14 amino acids. The V and J ends lost 5 bases and 4 bases respectively, with 14 bases between them. Per the germline V gene, CDR1 is MDHEN and CDR2 is SYDVKM. This CDR3 is CASSAPGEGTEAFF. Written as DNA, the CDR3 is TGTGCCAGCAGTGCCCCGGGCGAGGGCACTGAAGCTTTCTTT. The whole variable domain, filled in from reference TRBV28 and TRBJ1-1, reads DVKVTQSSRYLVKRTGEKVFLECVQDMDHENMFWYRQDPGLGLRLIYFSYDVKMKEKGDIPEGYSVSREKKERFSLILESASTNQTSMYLCASSAPGEGTEAFFGQGTRLTVV.

The chain joins TRBV9 to TRBJ2-1; TRBD2 is a possible D gene (6 bases). Germline V lookup: CDR1 SGDLS, CDR2 YYNGEE. The CDR3 spans 17 residues. Trimming left V 1 base short and J 0 bases short, with 14 bases between. CDR3: CASSVRGNVGSYNEQFF. The CDR3, as DNA: TGTGCCAGCAGCGTACGGGGGAACGTAGGCTCCTACAATGAGCAGTTCTTC.

The genes are TRBV11-2 and TRBJ2-2; possible D gene TRBD2, 5 bases. CDR1 and CDR2 from the germline V gene are SGHAT and FQNNGV. V lost 4 bases to trimming and J lost 5 bases, with 8 bases between them. The CDR3 consists of 13 residues. CDR3 sequence reads: CASSSLATGELFF. The CDR3 DNA sequence: TGTGCCAGCAGCTCCCTAGCAACCGGGGAGCTGTTTTTT.

J is TRBJ1-5 and V is TRBV11-2; a possible D gene is TRBD1 (6 bases). The germline V gene encodes CDR1 SGHAT and CDR2 FQNNGV. V was cut by 3 bases and J by 3 bases, with 15 bases left in between. CDR3 length: 16 residues. CDR3 in DNA: TGTGCCAGCAGCTTGGGACGGACAGCCAACAATCAGCCCCAGCATTTT. As protein: CASSLGRTANNQPQHF. The full variable domain, with the rest looked up from reference TRBV11-2 and TRBJ1-5, is EAGVAQSPRYKIIEKRQSVAFWCNPISGHATLYWYQQILGQGPKLLIQFQNNGVVDDSQLPKDRFSAERLKGVDSTLKIQPAKLEDSAVYLCASSLGRTANNQPQHFGDGTRLSIL.

The CDR3 nucleotides read TGTGCCAGCAGTTACCGAACGGCTAGCGCCGGGGAGCTGTTTTTT. It yields the protein CASSYRTASAGELFF. The V and J genes are TRBV6-6 and TRBJ2-2; tentatively, D is TRBD2 (6 bases). The CDR3 runs to 15 residues. V shed 2 bases and J shed 6 bases, with 13 bases lying between them. Germline CDR1 MNHNY, CDR2 SVGAGI (reference sequence).

The chain employs TRBV27 and TRBJ1-2; possibly TRBD1 for D (6 bases). The V and J ends lost 6 bases and 1 base respectively, with 12 bases between them. This CDR3 spans 14 amino acids. CDR1 and CDR2 (germline): MNHEY, SMNVEV (reference sequence). DNA for the CDR3: TGTGCCAGCAGACCGACAGGTTATAACTATGGCTACACCTTC. Amino acids: CASRPTGYNYGYTF.

The rearrangement links TRBV19 to TRBJ2-7, with D possibly being TRBD1 (6 bases). The V gene lost 3 bases and the J gene lost 5 bases, with 14 bases spanning the gap. Germline V CDR1 and CDR2: LNHDA, SQIVND (reference sequence). This CDR3 has 14 amino acids. The CDR3: CASSMMDSRDEQYF. The CDR3 DNA follows: TGTGCCAGTAGTATGATGGACAGCAGGGACGAGCAGTACTTC. The whole variable domain, filled in from reference TRBV19 and TRBJ2-7, reads DGGITQSPKYLFRKEGQNVTLSCEQNLNHDAMYWYRQDPGQGLRLIYYSQIVNDFQKGDIAEGYSVSREKKESFPLTVTSAQKNPTAFYLCASSMMDSRDEQYFGPGTRLTVT.

The chain employs TRBV16 and TRBJ1-5; D is unclear. The germline V gene encodes CDR1 KGHSY and CDR2 FQNENV. Trimming took off 2 bases at V and 7 bases at J, with 9 bases between the two ends. The CDR3 totals 13 residues. CDR3 in DNA: TGTGCCAGCAGCCAAACTAATGGGCAGCCCCAGCATTTT. Protein product: CASSQTNGQPQHF.

The chain is built from TRBV6-6 and TRBJ2-7; 11 positions match TRBD1. Germline V gene lookup returns CDR1 MNHNY and CDR2 SVGAGI (reference sequence). Trimming at V came to 2 bases and at J to 0 bases, leaving 0 bases not matched to a gene. This CDR3 is built from 15 residues. The CDR3 DNA reads TGTGCCAGCAGTTACGGACAGGGGGCCTCCTACGAGCAGTACTTC. This encodes CASSYGQGASYEQYF.

CDR3 loop: CASSYGTESYGYTF. DNA of the CDR3: TGTGCCAGCAGCTACGGGACAGAGTCATATGGCTACACCTTC. V and J are TRBV5-6 and TRBJ1-2; TRBD1 matches 7 bases. The junction had 7 bases not matched to a gene; V was cut back by 3 bases and J by 5 bases. The CDR3 runs to 14 residues. The V gene's germline CDR1 is SGHDT and CDR2 YYEEEE.

V gene TRBV4-1 combines with J gene TRBJ1-1, with 8 bases fitting TRBD1. Germline assignment: CDR1 MGHRA and CDR2 YSYEKL. The CDR3 covers 14 residues. V shed 5 bases, J shed 4 bases, and the junction held 6 bases outside the gene matches. Here the CDR3 DNA reads TGCGCCAGCAGCTCGGACAGGGTGAGCACTGAAGCTTTCTTT. This encodes CASSSDRVSTEAFF.

The rearrangement joins TRBV4-3 to TRBJ2-5; 10 bases match TRBD1. After removal of 1 base from V and 3 bases from J, the junction contained 2 bases not matched to a gene. Germline CDR1 LGHNA, CDR2 YSLEER. The CDR3 sequence is 15 residues long. The CDR3 DNA is TGCGCCAGCAGCCAAGGGGGACAGGGGAAAGAGACCCAGTACTTC. This encodes CASSQGGQGKETQYF.

The chain uses TRBV27 and TRBJ1-1; no clear D. V gave up 0 bases and J gave up 2 bases, with 4 bases separating them. CDR1 and CDR2 from the germline V gene are MNHEY and SMNVEV (reference sequence). The CDR3 spans 13 residues. The DNA for the CDR3 is TGTGCCAGCAGTTTATCTAAAAACACTGAAGCTTTCTTT. This translates into CASSLSKNTEAFF.

The rearrangement uses TRBV6-5 and TRBJ1-2, with 8 bases that match TRBD1. There are 14 residues in the CDR3. The germline V gene encodes CDR1 MNHEY and CDR2 SVGAGI. With 6 bases clipped from V and 6 bases from J, the junction kept 9 bases outside the gene matches. CDR3 coding DNA: TGTGCCAGCAGCCGGACAGGGCAGTCAGATGGCTACACCTTC. As protein: CASSRTGQSDGYTF.

The rearrangement uses TRBV15 and TRBJ1-1; a weak D match, TRBD1 (6 bases). The germline CDR1 and CDR2 sequences are LNHNV and YYDKDF (reference sequence). V lost 5 bases to trimming and J lost 5 bases, with 15 bases between them. The CDR3 contains 14 residues. This chain's CDR3 is CATSLEGGGTEAFF. For the CDR3, the DNA is TGTGCCACCAGCTTGGAGGGAGGGGGGACTGAAGCTTTCTTT.

V and J are TRBV30 and TRBJ2-1; TRBD1 matches at 7 bases. This CDR3 comprises 14 residues. V gave up 3 bases and J gave up 0 bases; unmatched junction bases: 2. Per germline, CDR1 GTSNPN and CDR2 SVGIG (reference sequence). The CDR3 loop is CAWRGTASYNEQFF. The CDR3 DNA reads as TGTGCCTGGAGGGGGACAGCCTCCTACAATGAGCAGTTCTTC. The full variable domain, with the rest looked up from reference TRBV30 and TRBJ2-1, is SQTIHQWPATLVQPVGSPLSLECTVEGTSNPNLYWYRQAAGRGLQLLFYSVGIGQISSEVPQNLSASRPQDRQFILSSKKLLLSDSGFYLCAWRGTASYNEQFFGPGTRLTVL.

The V and J genes are TRBV19 and TRBJ2-2, with TRBD1 matching over 7 bases. The V segment lost 11 bases and the J segment 1 base; nucleotides outside the gene matches: 7. The CDR3 covers 14 residues. The germline gives CDR1 LNHDA, CDR2 SQIVND (reference sequence). CDR3 in DNA: TGTGCCTCACACAGGGGTAAGAACACCGGGGAGCTGTTTTTT. It translates to CASHRGKNTGELFF.